This TCR beta chain emerged from a study of blood T cell repertoires in COVID-19. Background on the study: The United States, Italy and Spain were the sources of the acute and convalescent COVID-19 samples. PBMCs, B-cell-depleted T cells, or T cells were the source of the cDNA or gDNA that made up the material.

CDR1 is LNHDA and CDR2 is SQIVND in the germline V gene (reference sequence). The CDR3 runs 11 residues. The germline V and J ends were trimmed by 10 bases and 12 bases, with 13 bases remaining between them. The data were produced by immunoSEQ multiplex PCR, yet TCRdb's version contains in-frame clones alone and is incomplete. The table shows approximately 340,000 clones, with around four fifths occurring only once. The rearrangement joins TRBV19 to TRBJ1-6, with D maybe TRBD1 (5 bases). Material for sequencing was peripheral blood. The sequence derives from a man aged 25 to 45 with active or convalescent COVID-19. The CDR3 loop reads CATKRQGPLHF. CDR3 DNA: TGTGCCACAAAACGCCAGGGACCCCTCCACTTT.